A selection of T cell receptor beta chains follows, all from one sample in a study of blood T cell repertoires in COVID-19. Generated by immunoSEQ multiplex PCR, the TCRdb table keeps only in-frame clones and is missing some. The sample has under 200,000 clones; about 88% are singletons. What was sequenced was peripheral blood. Every receptor here comes from a man aged 40-55 years with acute or convalescent COVID-19. The CDR3 runs from the conserved cysteine through the conserved F or W. The D gene is left open where the match is weak. Part of the rows lack a size; the others show once, few, many or a class for expanded clones.

clone size: NA; V gene: TRBV18; J gene: TRBJ1-2; CDR3 length: 14; D gene: NA; CDR3 protein: CASSPLDRNYGYTF; CDR3 DNA: TGTGCCAGCTCACCCTTGGACAGAAACTATGGCTACACCTTC
clone size: NA; V gene: TRBV6-1; J gene: TRBJ1-6; CDR3 length: 16; D gene: NA; CDR3 protein: CASSELPGQGWTPLHF; CDR3 DNA: TGTGCCAGCAGTGAGCTTCCCGGGCAGGGCTGGACACCCCTCCACTTT
clone size: NA; V gene: TRBV12-2; J gene: TRBJ2-1; CDR3 length: 15; D gene: NA; CDR3 protein: CASRLAGAGKHEQFF; CDR3 DNA: TGTGCAAGTCGCTTAGCGGGCGCAGGGAAACATGAGCAGTTCTTC
clone size: NA; V gene: TRBV7-9; J gene: TRBJ1-4; CDR3 length: 14; D gene: TRBD1; CDR3 protein: CASSLAGTDEKLFF; CDR3 DNA: TGTGCCAGCAGCTTAGCCGGGACAGATGAAAAACTGTTTTTT
clone size: NA; V gene: TRBV27; J gene: TRBJ1-2; CDR3 length: 13; D gene: TRBD1; CDR3 protein: CASSLTGNYGYTF; CDR3 DNA: TGTGCCAGCAGTTTGACAGGGAACTATGGCTACACCTTC
clone size: once; V gene: TRBV24-1; J gene: TRBJ2-5; CDR3 length: 13; D gene: TRBD2; CDR3 protein: CATSAGGGRTQYF; CDR3 DNA: TGTGCCACCAGTGCCGGGGGGGGGCGGACCCAGTACTTC
clone size: NA; V gene: TRBV6-4; J gene: TRBJ2-3; CDR3 length: 16; D gene: NA; CDR3 protein: CASIGETARGTDTQYF; CDR3 DNA: TGTGCCAGCATTGGGGAGACTGCACGGGGGACAGATACGCAGTATTTT
clone size: NA; V gene: TRBV12-5; J gene: TRBJ2-1; CDR3 length: 14; D gene: NA; CDR3 protein: CASVPPDRNNEQFF; CDR3 DNA: TGTGCTAGTGTACCCCCAGACAGGAACAATGAGCAGTTCTTC
clone size: few; V gene: TRBV9; J gene: TRBJ2-1; CDR3 length: 17; D gene: TRBD2; CDR3 protein: CASSSGLAGGQDNEQFF; CDR3 DNA: TGTGCCAGCAGCTCAGGACTAGCGGGGGGGCAAGACAATGAGCAGTTCTTC
clone size: NA; V gene: TRBV5-4; J gene: TRBJ1-1; CDR3 length: 14; D gene: NA; CDR3 protein: CASSADRLGAEAFF; CDR3 DNA: TGTGCCAGCAGCGCAGACAGGTTAGGGGCTGAAGCTTTCTTT
clone size: NA; V gene: TRBV29-1; J gene: TRBJ1-1; CDR3 length: 13; D gene: NA; CDR3 protein: CSPRQIYRPEAFF; CDR3 DNA: TGCAGCCCGCGACAGATCTACCGTCCTGAAGCTTTCTTT
clone size: NA; V gene: TRBV27; J gene: TRBJ2-3; CDR3 length: 18; D gene: TRBD2; CDR3 protein: CASSSAIRGSGSTDTQYF; CDR3 DNA: TGTGCCAGCAGTAGCGCAATAAGGGGTAGCGGGAGCACAGATACGCAGTATTTT
clone size: NA; V gene: TRBV30; J gene: TRBJ1-3; CDR3 length: 17; D gene: TRBD1; CDR3 protein: CAWSVRLDRGPGNTIYF; CDR3 DNA: TGTGCCTGGAGTGTACGGTTGGACAGGGGGCCTGGAAACACCATATATTTT
clone size: NA; V gene: TRBV11-3; J gene: TRBJ2-4; CDR3 length: 19; D gene: NA; CDR3 protein: CASSLTRNIKYRVGNIQYF; CDR3 DNA: TGTGCCAGCAGCTTAACACGTAATATTAAGTACAGGGTGGGAAACATTCAGTACTTC
clone size: NA; V gene: TRBV7-3; J gene: TRBJ2-1; CDR3 length: 16; D gene: TRBD2; CDR3 protein: CASSPHRLSGTSEQFF; CDR3 DNA: TGTGCCAGCAGCCCCCACCGACTAAGCGGGACTAGCGAGCAGTTCTTC
clone size: once; V gene: TRBV18; J gene: TRBJ2-1; CDR3 length: 17; D gene: TRBD2; CDR3 protein: CASSPRPSGGPRDEQFF; CDR3 DNA: TGTGCCAGCTCACCCCGGCCTAGCGGGGGCCCTCGGGATGAGCAGTTCTTC
clone size: NA; V gene: TRBV2; J gene: TRBJ2-2; CDR3 length: 14; D gene: NA; CDR3 protein: CASRRGTNTGELFF; CDR3 DNA: TGTGCCAGCAGGAGGGGGACGAACACCGGGGAGCTGTTTTTT
clone size: NA; V gene: TRBV18; J gene: TRBJ2-1; CDR3 length: 14; D gene: TRBD1; CDR3 protein: CASSSWTGYNEQFF; CDR3 DNA: TGTGCCAGCTCCTCATGGACAGGGTACAATGAGCAGTTCTTC
clone size: NA; V gene: TRBV10-3; J gene: TRBJ1-1; CDR3 length: 14; D gene: TRBD1; CDR3 protein: CAIRGTAVDTEAFF; CDR3 DNA: TGTGCCATCAGGGGGACAGCTGTGGACACTGAAGCTTTCTTT
clone size: NA; V gene: TRBV5-4; J gene: TRBJ1-6; CDR3 length: 13; D gene: TRBD1; CDR3 protein: CASRGQADSPLHF; CDR3 DNA: TGTGCCAGCAGGGGACAGGCGGATTCACCCCTCCACTTT
clone size: NA; V gene: TRBV27; J gene: TRBJ2-3; CDR3 length: 15; D gene: TRBD2; CDR3 protein: CASSLLRGSTDTQYF; CDR3 DNA: TGTGCCAGCAGTTTATTGCGGGGGAGTACAGATACGCAGTATTTT
clone size: NA; V gene: TRBV5-4; J gene: TRBJ2-5; CDR3 length: 15; D gene: NA; CDR3 protein: CASSSVGSGKETQYF; CDR3 DNA: TGTGCCAGCAGCTCGGTGGGTAGCGGTAAAGAGACCCAGTACTTC
clone size: NA; V gene: TRBV18; J gene: TRBJ1-1; CDR3 length: 13; D gene: NA; CDR3 protein: CASSTARDTEAFF; CDR3 DNA: TGTGCCAGCTCTACCGCCCGGGACACTGAAGCTTTCTTT
clone size: NA; V gene: TRBV10-3; J gene: TRBJ1-5; CDR3 length: 14; D gene: TRBD1; CDR3 protein: CAISTDRDNQPQHF; CDR3 DNA: TGTGCCATCAGCACCGACAGGGACAATCAGCCCCAGCATTTT
clone size: NA; V gene: TRBV27; J gene: TRBJ1-3; CDR3 length: 14; D gene: NA; CDR3 protein: CASKEQGNGNTIYF; CDR3 DNA: TGTGCCAGCAAGGAGCAGGGGAACGGAAACACCATATATTTT
clone size: NA; V gene: TRBV5-1; J gene: TRBJ1-1; CDR3 length: 15; D gene: NA; CDR3 protein: CASSLASGIVPEAFF; CDR3 DNA: TGCGCCAGCAGCTTGGCCTCGGGAATTGTCCCTGAAGCTTTCTTT
clone size: NA; V gene: TRBV4-1; J gene: TRBJ2-5; CDR3 length: 14; D gene: TRBD1; CDR3 protein: CASSADREVETQYF; CDR3 DNA: TGCGCCAGCAGCGCGGACAGGGAGGTTGAGACCCAGTACTTC
clone size: few; V gene: TRBV5-6; J gene: TRBJ1-4; CDR3 length: 14; D gene: NA; CDR3 protein: CASSLAGGQEKLFF; CDR3 DNA: TGTGCCAGCAGCTTGGCTGGGGGACAAGAAAAACTGTTTTTT
clone size: NA; V gene: TRBV5-1; J gene: TRBJ2-7; CDR3 length: 15; D gene: NA; CDR3 protein: CASSPGPEDMYEQYF; CDR3 DNA: TGCGCCAGCAGCCCAGGACCAGAGGACATGTACGAGCAGTACTTC
clone size: NA; V gene: TRBV29-1; J gene: TRBJ2-7; CDR3 length: 12; D gene: NA; CDR3 protein: CSVFQNNYEQYF; CDR3 DNA: TGCAGCGTTTTCCAGAATAATTACGAGCAGTACTTC
clone size: NA; V gene: TRBV6-4; J gene: TRBJ2-2; CDR3 length: 13; D gene: NA; CDR3 protein: CASSDSSTGELFF; CDR3 DNA: TGTGCCAGCAGTGACTCCAGCACCGGGGAGCTGTTTTTT
clone size: NA; V gene: TRBV6-7; J gene: TRBJ2-5; CDR3 length: 17; D gene: NA; CDR3 protein: CASSHIIRGQFRETQYF; CDR3 DNA: TGTGCCAGCAGTCACATTATACGAGGACAGTTTCGCGAGACCCAGTACTTC
clone size: NA; V gene: TRBV3-1/TRBV3-2; J gene: TRBJ1-3; CDR3 length: 15; D gene: NA; CDR3 protein: CASSQSWTAGNTIYF; CDR3 DNA: TGTGCCAGCAGCCAATCCTGGACAGCTGGAAACACCATATATTTT
clone size: NA; V gene: TRBV4-2; J gene: TRBJ2-1; CDR3 length: 16; D gene: NA; CDR3 protein: CASSQEEESSYNEQFF; CDR3 DNA: TGTGCCAGCAGCCAAGAGGAGGAGAGCTCCTACAATGAGCAGTTCTTC
clone size: NA; V gene: TRBV3-1/TRBV3-2; J gene: TRBJ1-1; CDR3 length: 14; D gene: NA; CDR3 protein: CASSRGWGDTEAFF; CDR3 DNA: TGTGCCAGCAGCCGTGGCTGGGGAGACACTGAAGCTTTCTTT
clone size: NA; V gene: TRBV18; J gene: TRBJ1-4; CDR3 length: 15; D gene: TRBD1; CDR3 protein: CASSPSRQGEEKLFF; CDR3 DNA: TGTGCCAGCTCACCAAGTCGACAGGGAGAGGAAAAACTGTTTTTT
clone size: NA; V gene: TRBV6-2/TRBV6-3; J gene: TRBJ1-2; CDR3 length: 13; D gene: NA; CDR3 protein: CASSAVTRYGYTF; CDR3 DNA: TGTGCCAGCAGCGCCGTCACTCGATATGGCTACACCTTC
clone size: NA; V gene: TRBV5-3; J gene: TRBJ1-1; CDR3 length: 16; D gene: NA; CDR3 protein: CARSSLQRVTNTEAFF; CDR3 DNA: TGTGCCAGAAGCTCTTTACAGCGGGTGACGAACACTGAAGCTTTCTTT
clone size: NA; V gene: TRBV11-2; J gene: TRBJ1-1; CDR3 length: 16; D gene: NA; CDR3 protein: CASSLGPEGGETEAFF; CDR3 DNA: TGTGCCAGCAGCTTAGGACCGGAGGGGGGGGAGACTGAAGCTTTCTTT
clone size: NA; V gene: TRBV27; J gene: TRBJ1-3; CDR3 length: 14; D gene: TRBD1; CDR3 protein: CASSSGTAGNTIYF; CDR3 DNA: TGTGCCAGCAGTTCCGGGACAGCTGGAAACACCATATATTTT